This TCR beta chain is from a study of T-cell reconstitution after alpha-beta-depleted transplantation in children. V dropped 4 bases and J dropped 3 bases, with 16 bases sitting between them. Germline V gene sequence: CDR1 MNHEY, CDR2 SMNVEV (reference sequence). The CDR3 extends over 15 amino acids. Unique molecular identifiers were built into the TCRbeta library. Each CDR3 protein is one row after TCRdb ran MiXCR on the PCR reads. The sample includes around 360,000 distinct CDR3 sequences, 9% to 12% seen only once; the top ten take more than 2%. The specimen comprised PBMCs from the stem cell graft donor, sampled from the stem cell graft. The V gene is TRBV27, the J gene TRBJ2-7; D is possibly TRBD2 (6 bases). The sequence was collected from a human donor who donated a stem cell graft to a child with acute lymphoblastic leukemia. The CDR3 sequence is CASSSNPGLLYEQYF. The CDR3 DNA reads TGTGCCAGCAGTTCCAACCCGGGACTCCTCTACGAGCAGTACTTC.